What follows are 27 T cell receptor beta chains derived from one specimen sequenced in a study of blood T cell repertoires in COVID-19. The table came from immunoSEQ multiplex PCR; TCRdb's copy has only in-frame clones and leaves some out. The sample holds some 300,000 clones, 88% seen once. Specimen: PBMCs or T cells enriched from blood (not recorded which). These receptor sequences come from a young woman who had recovered from COVID-19.

The chain couples TRBV19 to TRBJ2-3; tentatively, D is TRBD2 (5 bases). The CDR3 loop spans 18 amino acids. The germline V gene encodes CDR1 LNHDA and CDR2 SQIVND (reference sequence). With 1 base removed from V and 4 bases from J, the gap between germline ends came to 21 bases. In DNA form, the CDR3 reads TGTGCCAGTAGTATAGCCCTGGCGGCTAGCATGAAGCCAGATACGCAGTATTTT. Residues: CASSIALAASMKPDTQYF. The variable domain in full, completed from reference TRBV19 and TRBJ2-3, reads DGGITQSPKYLFRKEGQNVTLSCEQNLNHDAMYWYRQDPGQGLRLIYYSQIVNDFQKGDIAEGYSVSREKKESFPLTVTSAQKNPTAFYLCASSIALAASMKPDTQYFGPGTRLTVL.

The V gene is TRBV10-3, the J gene TRBJ1-4, with 10 bases identical to TRBD1. The CDR3 extends over 15 amino acids. With 6 bases clipped from V and 6 bases from J, the junction kept 7 bases outside the gene matches. Germline V gene lookup returns CDR1 ENHRY and CDR2 SYGVKD. Here the CDR3 reads CAISGTGAEDEKLFF. CDR3 nucleotide sequence: TGTGCCATCAGCGGGACAGGGGCCGAGGATGAAAAACTGTTTTTT.

This sequence joins TRBV12-1 and TRBJ1-2; TRBD1, as called in the table, went unchecked against the DNA. TRBV12-1 is recorded as a pseudogene. This CDR3 contains 13 residues. The CDR3 is CASSIAGTDGYTF. The DNA for the CDR3 is TGTGCCAGCAGCATCGCCGGGACAGATGGCTACACCTTC.

V is TRBV7-2 and J is TRBJ1-2, with 9 positions matching TRBD1. The CDR3 is 15 residues long. The J segment lost 2 bases and the V segment lost 3 bases, leaving 4 bases of the junction unmatched. Germline V gene lookup returns CDR1 SGHTA and CDR2 FQGNSA. In nucleotides, the CDR3 is TGTGCCAGCAGCTTGGGACAGGGATTCAACTATGGCTACACCTTC. Protein: CASSLGQGFNYGYTF.

This clone was observed a handful of times. V usage is TRBV27 and J usage is TRBJ1-2; 8 bases map to TRBD1. V shed 5 bases and J 3 bases; nucleotides not matched to a gene: 8. This CDR3 comprises 15 residues. The germline V gene encodes CDR1 MNHEY and CDR2 SMNVEV (reference sequence). CDR3 nucleotides: TGTGCCAGCAGTCCGTTACAGGGGGGGTACTATGGCTACACCTTC. Encoded protein: CASSPLQGGYYGYTF.

This rearrangement joins TRBV5-8 to TRBJ1-5, with no clear D. Trimming cost V 0 bases and J 6 bases, with 13 bases left between them. The CDR3 spans 15 residues. Germline-derived CDR1 and CDR2 are SGHTS and YDEGEE. CDR3 in amino acids: CASSLVLERAQPQHF. The CDR3 DNA reads as TGTGCCAGCAGCTTGGTGTTGGAGAGGGCTCAGCCCCAGCATTTT.

This chain links TRBV5-1 with TRBJ2-1, with a possible D match to TRBD2 (6 bases). Trimming shortened V by 4 bases and J by 9 bases, and 14 bases separated the two germline ends. There are 13 residues in the CDR3. CDR1 SGHRS and CDR2 YFSETQ come from the germline V gene. CDR3 sequence reads: CASSVGTELEQFF. DNA of the CDR3: TGCGCCAGCAGCGTCGGGACTGAGCTTGAGCAGTTCTTC.

This sequence joins TRBV20-1 and TRBJ2-7; maybe TRBD1 (5 bases). V gave up 6 bases and J gave up 5 bases, with 8 bases separating them. CDR1 is DFQATT and CDR2 is SNEGSKA in the germline V gene (reference sequence). CDR3 length equals 10 residues. This CDR3 reads CSARDNEQYF. The CDR3 bases are TGCAGTGCCAGGGATAACGAGCAGTACTTC.

As regards this clone: Other DNA variants within this sample encode the same CDR3. The chain employs TRBV3-1 (or the pseudogene TRBV3-2) and TRBJ2-1, with 12 bases fitting TRBD2. This CDR3 region has 14 residues. V gave up 4 bases and J gave up 5 bases; unmatched junction bases: 0. CDR1 and CDR2 (germline): LGHDT, YNNKEL (reference sequence). The CDR3: CASSRLAGDNEQFF. The CDR3 region has the DNA TGTGCCAGCAGCCGACTAGCGGGAGACAATGAGCAGTTCTTC.

With respect to this clone: Other nucleotide sequences in the sample specify the same CDR3. The gene calls are TRBV12-3 or TRBV12-4 and TRBJ1-1; no clear D gene. V was clipped by 3 bases and J by 3 bases, with 8 bases between them. CDR3 size: 13 residues. The CDR3 coding sequence is TGTGCCAGCAGTTTGGCAGGTGACACTGAAGCTTTCTTT. Its translation: CASSLAGDTEAFF.

This clone was detected once. This sequence joins TRBV30 and TRBJ1-3, with D hard to call. V dropped 2 bases and J dropped 1 base, with 15 bases sitting between them. The CDR3 covers 16 residues. Germline V gene data show CDR1 as GTSNPN and CDR2 as SVGIG (reference sequence). The CDR3 DNA is TGTGCCTGGAGTTGGCCCTTGAAGACTTCTGGAAACACCATATATTTT. Protein sequence: CAWSWPLKTSGNTIYF.

The chain combines TRBV5-1 with TRBJ2-7; no reliable D call. The V gene lost 0 bases and the J gene lost 4 bases, with 11 bases spanning the gap. The CDR3 has 14 residues. The germline V gene has CDR1 SGHRS and CDR2 YFSETQ. As DNA, the CDR3 is TGCGCCAGCAGCTTGGGAGGCAGAACATACGAGCAGTACTTC. Translating gives CASSLGGRTYEQYF.

The chain recombines TRBV11-3 with TRBJ1-1; D is unresolved. With 4 bases removed from V and 6 bases from J, the gap between germline ends came to 6 bases. Germline-derived CDR1 and CDR2 are SGHNT and YENEEA. The CDR3 has 11 residues. In DNA, the CDR3 is TGTGCCAGCAGCTACTCGGCTGAAGCTTTCTTT. Its translation: CASSYSAEAFF. Full variable domain (rest looked up from reference TRBV11-3 and TRBJ1-1): EAGVVQSPRYKIIEKKQPVAFWCNPISGHNTLYWYLQNLGQGPELLIRYENEEAVDDSQLPKDRFSAERLKGVDSTLKIQPAELGDSAVYLCASSYSAEAFFGQGTRLTVV.

The gene calls are TRBV12-2 and TRBJ1-2. TRBV12-2 is listed as a pseudogene. This CDR3 spans 14 amino acids. The CDR3 spells CASRLADGEGGYTF. The CDR3 DNA sequence: TGTGCAAGTCGCTTAGCGGACGGGGAGGGTGGCTACACCTTC.

The chain carries TRBV27 and TRBJ1-2, with 7 bases lining up with TRBD1. The CDR3 totals 15 residues. V trimming: 10 bases; J trimming: 8 bases; junction bases outside the gene matches: 19. Germline V gives CDR1 MNHEY, CDR2 SMNVEV (reference sequence). The CDR3 reads CATSPSRQGRTGYTF. The CDR3 DNA sequence: TGTGCCACCTCCCCCTCGAGACAGGGTCGAACAGGCTACACCTTC.

This chain connects TRBV6-4 to TRBJ2-3; D gene unclear. The germline CDR1 and CDR2 sequences are MRHNA and SNTAGT. The CDR3 extends over 14 amino acids. The V end lost 2 bases, the J end lost 3 bases, and 9 bases lay between the germline ends. The CDR3 sequence is CASSDPLRTDTQYF. As DNA, the CDR3 is TGTGCCAGCAGTGACCCTCTCCGTACAGATACGCAGTATTTT.

The chain has TRBV6-6 and TRBJ1-5; 7 bases map to TRBD1. With V trimmed by 5 bases and J by 9 bases, 4 bases remained unmatched. CDR1 and CDR2 (germline): MNHNY, SVGAGI (reference sequence). The CDR3 is 12 amino acids. The CDR3 loop reads CASSDRARPQHF. In DNA, the CDR3 is TGTGCCAGCAGTGACAGGGCGAGGCCCCAGCATTTT.

V and J are TRBV23-1 and TRBJ1-3; the D is unclear. TRBV23-1 falls under the ORF class, with uncertain function. This CDR3 has 15 residues. Trimming cost V 2 bases and J 0 bases, with 8 bases left between them. The CDR3 DNA follows: TGCGCCAGCAGTCAAGACGGGATCTCTGGAAACACCATATATTTT. Amino acids: CASSQDGISGNTIYF.

The V gene is TRBV7-2, the J gene TRBJ2-1; no clear D. CDR3 length: 12 residues. V lost 5 bases and J 0 bases, leaving 2 bases between the germline ends. From germline, CDR1 is SGHTA and CDR2 FQGNSA. CDR3 sequence reads: CASSHSYNEQFF. CDR3 DNA sequence: TGTGCCAGCAGCCACTCCTACAATGAGCAGTTCTTC.

This sequence joins TRBV7-9 and TRBJ1-6; TRBD1 matches at 7 bases. Losses at the gene ends were 4 bases for V and 9 bases for J; bases not matched to a gene: 9. Germline-derived CDR1 and CDR2 are SEHNR and FQNEAQ (reference sequence). This CDR3 spans 15 amino acids. CDR3 in amino acids: CASSSPTGLSSPLHF. The CDR3 DNA follows: TGTGCCAGCAGCTCGCCGACAGGGTTGAGTTCACCCCTCCACTTT.

This chain connects TRBV30 to TRBJ1-6; maybe TRBD1 (6 bases). The germline V gene encodes CDR1 GTSNPN and CDR2 SVGIG (reference sequence). This CDR3 spans 14 amino acids. Deletions cut 0 bases from V and 13 bases from J, with 16 bases between. The CDR3 spells CAWSVLGTNYPLHF. For the CDR3, the DNA is TGTGCCTGGAGTGTATTAGGGACAAATTACCCCCTCCACTTT.

This CDR3 reads CASSETSGRAPGTDTQYF. The CDR3 DNA reads TGTGCCAGCAGTGAAACTAGCGGGAGGGCCCCGGGCACAGATACGCAGTATTTT. V is TRBV2 and J is TRBJ2-3; TRBD2 matches at 13 bases. The germline gives CDR1 SNHLY, CDR2 FYNNEI. This CDR3 region has 18 residues. V lost 2 bases and J lost 1; bases outside the gene matches: 6. The whole variable domain, filled in from reference TRBV2 and TRBJ2-3, reads EPEVTQTPSHQVTQMGQEVILRCVPISNHLYFYWYRQILGQKVEFLVSFYNNEISEKSEIFDDQFSVERPDGSNFTLKIRSTKLEDSAMYFCASSETSGRAPGTDTQYFGPGTRLTVL.

This chain links TRBV6-5 with TRBJ1-4; 10 nucleotides match TRBD1. In germline, CDR1 is MNHEY, CDR2 SVGAGI. V shed 4 bases, J shed 8 bases, and the junction held 7 bases outside the gene matches. This CDR3 region has 15 residues. The CDR3 DNA is TGTGCCAGCAGTTCGACAGGGGGCTTTGGAGAAAAACTGTTTTTT. This sequence encodes CASSSTGGFGEKLFF.

V and J are TRBV28 and TRBJ1-2, with 8 bases lining up with TRBD1. CDR1 is MDHEN and CDR2 is SYDVKM in the germline V gene. Trimming took 2 bases from V and 4 from J; bases not matched to a gene: 3. The CDR3 loop spans 14 amino acids. The DNA for the CDR3 is TGTGCCAGCAGTTTAAGTGACAGGGGCTATGGCTACACCTTC. Its protein is CASSLSDRGYGYTF.

This chain joins TRBV24-1 and TRBJ2-5, with a possible D match to TRBD1 (7 bases). This CDR3 contains 16 residues. Germline assignment: CDR1 KGHDR and CDR2 SFDVKD. V was cut by 3 bases and J by 1 base, with 14 bases left in between. The CDR3, as DNA: TGTGCCACCAGTGATCGGGGGCAGGGGGTCCAAGAGACCCAGTACTTC. Translation gives CATSDRGQGVQETQYF.

The chain links TRBV19 to TRBJ1-1; 7 positions agree with TRBD1. The CDR3 totals 11 residues. In germline, CDR1 is LNHDA, CDR2 SQIVND (reference sequence). The V gene end was trimmed by 6 bases and the J gene end by 10 bases; junction bases not matched to a gene: 5. CDR3 sequence reads: CASRRAGGAFF. As DNA, the CDR3 is TGTGCCAGTAGGCGGGCAGGGGGAGCTTTCTTT.

The chain joins TRBV6-5 to TRBJ1-1, with 9 bases matching TRBD1. The CDR3 is 15 residues long. V gave up 0 bases and J gave up 8 bases; unmatched junction bases: 7. Germline V gene data show CDR1 as MNHEY and CDR2 as SVGAGI. For the CDR3, the DNA is TGTGCCAGCAGTTACTCGGGACAGGGTCTATCGGAAGCTTTCTTT. Encoded protein: CASSYSGQGLSEAFF.